A selection of T cell receptor beta chains follows, all from one sample in a study of cytomegalovirus exposure and HLA in healthy donors. Assay used: immunoSEQ multiplex PCR; TCRdb lists only in-frame clones, some missing. Counted here are about 160,000 clones, approximately 80% occurring once; the ten biggest clones make up less than 2%. The sample was PBMCs. Receptor source: a woman aged 18-29 years in good health and CMV-seronegative. The CDR3 runs from the conserved cysteine through the conserved F or W. Clone size appears in some rows only: once, few, many, or a class for an expanded clone.

CDR3aa: CAHHRGTGGRGANVLTF; abundance: once; v_gene: TRBV30; j_gene: TRBJ2-6
CDR3aa: CASSESAGMDTQYF; abundance: .; v_gene: TRBV10-1; j_gene: TRBJ2-3
CDR3aa: CASSAGPGLARGRGFLWNEQFF; abundance: .; v_gene: TRBV9; j_gene: TRBJ2-1
CDR3aa: CASSVTGGRCEKLFF; abundance: .; v_gene: TRBV27; j_gene: TRBJ1-4
CDR3aa: CASSRGGSNRELFF; abundance: .; v_gene: TRBV19; j_gene: TRBJ2-2
CDR3aa: CASSLTGTGGGYEQYF; abundance: .; v_gene: TRBV7-3; j_gene: TRBJ2-7
CDR3aa: CASSLTGTYEAFF; abundance: .; v_gene: TRBV27; j_gene: TRBJ1-1
CDR3aa: CASSQDPNSNQPQHF; abundance: .; v_gene: TRBV4-1; j_gene: TRBJ1-5
CDR3aa: CASSLSQTGRTDTQYF; abundance: once; v_gene: TRBV7-9; j_gene: TRBJ2-3
CDR3aa: CASSLGDFNYGYTF; abundance: .; v_gene: TRBV5-1; j_gene: TRBJ1-2
CDR3aa: CASSRGQSLYYEQYF; abundance: .; v_gene: TRBV5-4; j_gene: TRBJ2-7
CDR3aa: CAISESSLAGESNYLSSYNGQFF; abundance: once; v_gene: TRBV10-3; j_gene: TRBJ2-1
CDR3aa: CASSYQQGMEPQHF; abundance: .; v_gene: TRBV6-6; j_gene: TRBJ1-5
CDR3aa: CAISESSGTPYEQYF; abundance: few; v_gene: TRBV10-3; j_gene: TRBJ2-7
CDR3aa: CATSTTLSGLAGGTTDTQYF; abundance: .; v_gene: TRBV15; j_gene: TRBJ2-3
CDR3aa: CASSIGGESYQPQHF; abundance: once; v_gene: TRBV19; j_gene: TRBJ1-5
CDR3aa: CASKDNGGNQPQHF; abundance: .; v_gene: TRBV2; j_gene: TRBJ1-5
CDR3aa: CASSPTQRGDRGLGGYTF; abundance: .; v_gene: TRBV11-2; j_gene: TRBJ1-2
CDR3aa: CASSPGLAGGPRPGELFF; abundance: .; v_gene: TRBV7-9; j_gene: TRBJ2-2
CDR3aa: CASSVALAGPYSGANVLTF; abundance: .; v_gene: TRBV9; j_gene: TRBJ2-6
CDR3aa: CASSPQRSSYEQYF; abundance: .; v_gene: TRBV28; j_gene: TRBJ2-7
CDR3aa: CASSLRSSPLHF; abundance: .; v_gene: TRBV11-2; j_gene: TRBJ1-6
CDR3aa: CASSSLVVQYF; abundance: .; v_gene: TRBV7-9; j_gene: TRBJ2-7
CDR3aa: CASSEGQGDTEAFF; abundance: .; v_gene: TRBV6-4; j_gene: TRBJ1-1
CDR3aa: CASSLGRGARTDTQYF; abundance: once; v_gene: TRBV11-2; j_gene: TRBJ2-3
CDR3aa: CASSYGAPSPNQPQHF; abundance: once; v_gene: TRBV6-5; j_gene: TRBJ1-5
CDR3aa: CASGGRGGSYGYTF; abundance: .; v_gene: TRBV2; j_gene: TRBJ1-2
CDR3aa: CASSYVGGTSGIDEQFF; abundance: few; v_gene: TRBV27; j_gene: TRBJ2-1
CDR3aa: CASSPTGTDGNTIYF; abundance: .; v_gene: TRBV18; j_gene: TRBJ1-3
CDR3aa: CASSDSGVRSYEQYF; abundance: few; v_gene: TRBV2; j_gene: TRBJ2-7
CDR3aa: CASSEGPTGEYGYTF; abundance: .; v_gene: TRBV2; j_gene: TRBJ1-2
CDR3aa: CASSLRGSDTEAFF; abundance: .; v_gene: TRBV11-2; j_gene: TRBJ1-1
CDR3aa: CASSENLAVWETGELFF; abundance: .; v_gene: TRBV5-6; j_gene: TRBJ2-2
CDR3aa: CTSSPFTGELFF; abundance: .; v_gene: TRBV18; j_gene: TRBJ2-2
CDR3aa: CASSESPTLSSGNTIYF; abundance: .; v_gene: TRBV6-1; j_gene: TRBJ1-3
CDR3aa: CASSEAGVRYEQYF; abundance: .; v_gene: TRBV2; j_gene: .
CDR3aa: CASSSLPGLPTHNEQFF; abundance: .; v_gene: TRBV27; j_gene: TRBJ2-1
CDR3aa: CASSTSGGSNQPQHF; abundance: .; v_gene: TRBV7-9; j_gene: TRBJ1-5
CDR3aa: CASSQRTGQGDTQYF; abundance: .; v_gene: TRBV5-4; j_gene: TRBJ2-3
CDR3aa: CSSSLGLGQVNNSPLHF; abundance: .; v_gene: TRBV7-9; j_gene: TRBJ1-6